Listed below are T cell receptor beta chains from one sample, sequenced in a study of blood T cell repertoires in COVID-19. Measured with immunoSEQ multiplex PCR; TCRdb has only the in-frame clones, and not every one. The sample records a few hundred thousand clones, 88% being singletons. The sample consisted of PBMCs or T cells enriched from blood (not recorded which). The receptors were sampled from a woman in her sixties or seventies in a cohort exposed to, infected with or recovered from COVID-19 (not recorded which). The CDR3 runs from the conserved cysteine through the conserved F or W. The order of the fields is CDR3 protein, V gene, J gene, D gene. The D gene is left open where the match is weak.

CDR3aa: CATRVQETQYF; v_gene: TRBV25-1; j_gene: TRBJ2-5; d_gene: NA
CDR3aa: CASSQGTRGTVNNEKLFF; v_gene: TRBV4-1; j_gene: TRBJ1-4; d_gene: TRBD1
CDR3aa: CASSSRHSNQPQHF; v_gene: TRBV19; j_gene: TRBJ1-5; d_gene: NA
CDR3aa: CASSPMGSNYGYTF; v_gene: TRBV18; j_gene: TRBJ1-2; d_gene: NA
CDR3aa: CASSVDSGEPQHF; v_gene: TRBV9; j_gene: TRBJ1-5; d_gene: NA
CDR3aa: CALTGTGKDYGYTF; v_gene: TRBV30; j_gene: TRBJ1-2; d_gene: TRBD1
CDR3aa: CASSPRLAVLNKNIQYF; v_gene: TRBV11-2; j_gene: TRBJ2-4; d_gene: TRBD2
CDR3aa: CASSYSGGPYEQYF; v_gene: TRBV6-5; j_gene: TRBJ2-7; d_gene: TRBD1
CDR3aa: CASSSQGKRETQYF; v_gene: TRBV5-1; j_gene: TRBJ2-5; d_gene: TRBD1
CDR3aa: CASSISGSADTQYF; v_gene: TRBV6-5; j_gene: TRBJ2-3; d_gene: TRBD2
CDR3aa: CAWSVRWTSGPSYEQYF; v_gene: TRBV30; j_gene: TRBJ2-7; d_gene: TRBD2
CDR3aa: CASSMTGQPYEQYF; v_gene: TRBV3-1/TRBV3-2; j_gene: TRBJ2-7; d_gene: TRBD1
CDR3aa: CASSVAGISTGELFF; v_gene: TRBV28; j_gene: TRBJ2-2; d_gene: NA
CDR3aa: CASSPPGTFSGNTIYF; v_gene: TRBV6-2/TRBV6-3; j_gene: TRBJ1-3; d_gene: NA
CDR3aa: CASSSRTQAGEQYF; v_gene: TRBV27; j_gene: TRBJ2-7; d_gene: NA
CDR3aa: CASSNIQGGEQYF; v_gene: TRBV6-5; j_gene: TRBJ2-7; d_gene: TRBD1
CDR3aa: CASRTRGPGGTQYF; v_gene: TRBV28; j_gene: TRBJ2-5; d_gene: TRBD2
CDR3aa: CASSFAGGGNEQFF; v_gene: TRBV28; j_gene: TRBJ2-1; d_gene: TRBD2
CDR3aa: CASSLSLEGYEQYF; v_gene: TRBV28; j_gene: TRBJ2-7; d_gene: NA
CDR3aa: CATSDLGTSYLHEQFF; v_gene: TRBV24-1; j_gene: TRBJ2-1; d_gene: TRBD2
CDR3aa: CASSLSAVNEQFF; v_gene: TRBV7-7; j_gene: TRBJ2-1; d_gene: NA
CDR3aa: CAISLAGMYNEQFF; v_gene: TRBV10-3; j_gene: TRBJ2-1; d_gene: TRBD2
CDR3aa: CASSLQGYQPQHF; v_gene: TRBV10-2; j_gene: TRBJ1-5; d_gene: NA
CDR3aa: CASSLVTYEQYF; v_gene: TRBV12-3/TRBV12-4; j_gene: TRBJ2-7; d_gene: NA
CDR3aa: CASILAGGLKLFF; v_gene: TRBV11-2; j_gene: TRBJ2-2; d_gene: TRBD2
CDR3aa: CASRNREGILNTEAFF; v_gene: TRBV28; j_gene: TRBJ1-1; d_gene: NA
CDR3aa: CASSRQGGGSPLHF; v_gene: TRBV6-5; j_gene: TRBJ1-6; d_gene: TRBD1
CDR3aa: CASSFSSGGETQYF; v_gene: TRBV7-2; j_gene: TRBJ2-5; d_gene: TRBD2
CDR3aa: CASSLQGGTEAFF; v_gene: TRBV27; j_gene: TRBJ1-1; d_gene: TRBD1
CDR3aa: CSASLQSHGNEQFF; v_gene: TRBV20-1; j_gene: TRBJ2-1; d_gene: NA
CDR3aa: CAISVGRGNQPQHF; v_gene: TRBV10-3; j_gene: TRBJ1-5; d_gene: NA
CDR3aa: CASSLSSGSYNEQFF; v_gene: TRBV7-3; j_gene: TRBJ2-1; d_gene: NA
CDR3aa: CASSIASYTDTQYF; v_gene: TRBV19; j_gene: TRBJ2-3; d_gene: NA
CDR3aa: CASSQLKSSGANVLTF; v_gene: TRBV4-1; j_gene: TRBJ2-6; d_gene: NA
CDR3aa: CASSLDDRAVQPQHF; v_gene: TRBV11-2; j_gene: TRBJ1-5; d_gene: TRBD1
CDR3aa: CSASRSIRGNSNQPQHF; v_gene: TRBV20-1; j_gene: TRBJ1-5; d_gene: NA
CDR3aa: CSVEGQGAGEQYF; v_gene: TRBV29-1; j_gene: TRBJ2-7; d_gene: TRBD1
CDR3aa: CASSLGDRGMETQYF; v_gene: TRBV5-4; j_gene: TRBJ2-5; d_gene: TRBD1
CDR3aa: CASSAQRGAYEQYF; v_gene: TRBV11-2; j_gene: TRBJ2-7; d_gene: TRBD2
CDR3aa: CASSRQGGITEAFF; v_gene: TRBV27; j_gene: TRBJ1-1; d_gene: TRBD1
CDR3aa: CASSYLSLPNYGYTF; v_gene: TRBV6-2/TRBV6-3; j_gene: TRBJ1-2; d_gene: NA
CDR3aa: CASSQSRVQETQYF; v_gene: TRBV3-1/TRBV3-2; j_gene: TRBJ2-5; d_gene: NA
CDR3aa: CASSQVRSGRGRGNTIYF; v_gene: TRBV3-1/TRBV3-2; j_gene: TRBJ1-3; d_gene: NA